This T cell receptor (beta chain) was captured by sequencing in a study of CD8 T cells in Susac syndrome. Germline V gene lookup returns CDR1 SGHDT and CDR2 YYEEEE. This CDR3 is 14 amino acids long. Note on this clonotype: At one boundary the junction diverges from the germline segment, which might be a read error.

When the RNA was reverse transcribed, random hexamers were used with an input of roughly 0.45 to 1 ug. Across 54 Vbeta and 13 Jbeta, TCR beta CDR3 was amplified with immunoSEQ multiplex PCR. MiXCR was run by TCRdb on the immunoSEQ multiplex PCR reads, yielding one entry per CDR3 protein. The table shows about 300,000 distinct CDR3 sequences, with 70% to 90% occurring only once. Sequencing targeted TCR beta in T cells from blood (CD8+ and CD4+). TEMRA cells were enriched by FACS, and CD4+ and CD8+ T cells were negatively isolated. The chain links TRBV5-6 to TRBJ1-1; D remains unclear. This receptor was identified in a human donor with multiple sclerosis. The material sequenced was CD8+ T cells from PBMCs. CDR3 in DNA: TGTGCCAGCAGCTTGGGTTGGAGGAACACTGAAGCTTCCTTT. Amino acids: CASSLGWRNTEASF.